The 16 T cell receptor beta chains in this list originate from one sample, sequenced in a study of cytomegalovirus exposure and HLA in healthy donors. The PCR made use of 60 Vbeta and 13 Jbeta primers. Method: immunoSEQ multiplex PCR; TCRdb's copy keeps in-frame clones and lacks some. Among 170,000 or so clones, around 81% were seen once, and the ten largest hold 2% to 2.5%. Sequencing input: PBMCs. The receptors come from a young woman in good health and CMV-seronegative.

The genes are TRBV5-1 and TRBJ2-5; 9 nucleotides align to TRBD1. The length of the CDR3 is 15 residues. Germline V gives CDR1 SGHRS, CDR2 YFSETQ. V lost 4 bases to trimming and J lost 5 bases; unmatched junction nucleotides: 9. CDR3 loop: CASSAGQGLGETQYF. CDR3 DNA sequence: TGCGCCAGCAGCGCGGGACAGGGCTTAGGGGAGACCCAGTACTTC.

The CDR3 DNA reads as TGTGCCAGCAGCTTATGGGGTCTCGGGGGTAGGATCCAAGAGACCCAGTACTTC. Translation gives CASSLWGLGGRIQETQYF. V usage is TRBV7-9 and J usage is TRBJ2-5, with D maybe TRBD2 (6 bases). The CDR3 is 18 residues long. The germline V gene encodes CDR1 SEHNR and CDR2 FQNEAQ (reference sequence). Deletions cut 2 bases from V and 1 base from J, with 20 bases between.

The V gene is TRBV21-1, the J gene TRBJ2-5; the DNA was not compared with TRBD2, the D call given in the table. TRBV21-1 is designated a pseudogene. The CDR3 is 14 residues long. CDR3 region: CASSSRDPQETQYF. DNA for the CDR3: TGTGCCAGCAGCAGCCGGGATCCCCAAGAGACCCAGTACTTC.

The CDR3 here is CASSLSLGNEKLFF. In DNA form, the CDR3 reads TGCGCCAGCAGCTTGAGCCTCGGTAATGAAAAACTGTTTTTT. This chain connects TRBV5-1 to TRBJ1-4; unclear D gene. Germline V gene data show CDR1 as SGHRS and CDR2 as YFSETQ. CDR3 length: 14 residues. Trimming shortened V by 1 base and J by 4 bases, and 8 bases separated the two germline ends.

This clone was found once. The CDR3 DNA is TGTGCCAGCAGCCAAGGCAGGGTTACTGAAGCTTTCTTT. It codes for CASSQGRVTEAFF. V and J are TRBV14 and TRBJ1-1; D possibly corresponds to TRBD1 (5 bases). The CDR3 length is 13 residues. Germline CDR1 SGHDN, CDR2 FVKESK. With 1 base removed from V and 5 bases from J, the gap between germline ends came to 8 bases.

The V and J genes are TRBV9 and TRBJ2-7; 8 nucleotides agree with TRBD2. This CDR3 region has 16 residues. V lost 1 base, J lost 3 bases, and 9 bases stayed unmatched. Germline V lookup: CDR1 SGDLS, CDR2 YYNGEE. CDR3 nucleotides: TGTGCCAGCAGCGTACTATCAAGCGGGAGCTACTACGAGCAGTACTTC. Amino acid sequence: CASSVLSSGSYYEQYF.

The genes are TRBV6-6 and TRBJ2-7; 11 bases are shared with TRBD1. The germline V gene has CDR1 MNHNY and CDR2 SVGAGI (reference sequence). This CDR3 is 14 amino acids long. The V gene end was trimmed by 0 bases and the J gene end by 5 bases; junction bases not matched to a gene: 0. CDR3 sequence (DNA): TGTGCCAGCAGTTACTCGGACAGGGGGCACGAGCAGTACTTC. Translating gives CASSYSDRGHEQYF.

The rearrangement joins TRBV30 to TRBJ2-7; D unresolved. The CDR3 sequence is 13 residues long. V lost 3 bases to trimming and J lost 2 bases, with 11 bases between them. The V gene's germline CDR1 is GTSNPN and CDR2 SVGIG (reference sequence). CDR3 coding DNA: TGTGCCTGGAGGTGCCAGGTCACCTACGAGCAGTACTTC. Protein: CAWRCQVTYEQYF.

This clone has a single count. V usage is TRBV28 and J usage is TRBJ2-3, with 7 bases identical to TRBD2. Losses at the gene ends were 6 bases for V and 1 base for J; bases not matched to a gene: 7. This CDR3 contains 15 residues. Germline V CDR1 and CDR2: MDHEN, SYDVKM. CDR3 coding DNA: TGTGCCAGCAGGTGGGGAGGGACGGGCACAGATACGCAGTATTTT. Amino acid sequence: CASRWGGTGTDTQYF.

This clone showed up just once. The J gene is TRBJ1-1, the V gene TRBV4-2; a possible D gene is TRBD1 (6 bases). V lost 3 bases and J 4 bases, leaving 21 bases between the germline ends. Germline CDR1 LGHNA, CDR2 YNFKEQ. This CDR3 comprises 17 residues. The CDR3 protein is CASSQRTETYTLTEAFF. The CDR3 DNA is TGTGCCAGCAGCCAGAGGACAGAAACCTATACTCTCACTGAAGCTTTCTTT.

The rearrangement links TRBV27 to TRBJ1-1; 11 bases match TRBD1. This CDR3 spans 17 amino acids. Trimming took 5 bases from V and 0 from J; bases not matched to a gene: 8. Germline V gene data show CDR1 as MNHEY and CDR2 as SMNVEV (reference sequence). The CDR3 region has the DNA TGTGCCAGCAGTCCCCGGGACAGGGGGACGATGAACACTGAAGCTTTCTTT. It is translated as CASSPRDRGTMNTEAFF.

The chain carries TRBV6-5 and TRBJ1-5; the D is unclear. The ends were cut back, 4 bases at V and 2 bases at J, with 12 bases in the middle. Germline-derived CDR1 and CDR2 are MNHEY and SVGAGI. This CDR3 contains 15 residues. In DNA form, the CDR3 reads TGTGCCAGCAGTTCCTCGACTATCGGCAATCAGCCCCAGCATTTT. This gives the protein CASSSSTIGNQPQHF.

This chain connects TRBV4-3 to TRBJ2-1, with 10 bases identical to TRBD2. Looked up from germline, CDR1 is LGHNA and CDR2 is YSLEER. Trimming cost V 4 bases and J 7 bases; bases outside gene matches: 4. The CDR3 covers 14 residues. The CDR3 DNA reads TGCGCCAGCAGCCCGGGACTAGCGTGGAATGAGCAGTTCTTC. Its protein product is CASSPGLAWNEQFF.

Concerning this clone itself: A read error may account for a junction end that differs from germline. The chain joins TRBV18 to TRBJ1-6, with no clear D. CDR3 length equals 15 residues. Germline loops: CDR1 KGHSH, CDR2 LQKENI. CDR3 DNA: TGTGCCAGCTCACCGGAGAGCTCCTATAATTCACCCCCCCACTTT. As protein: CASSPESSYNSPPHF. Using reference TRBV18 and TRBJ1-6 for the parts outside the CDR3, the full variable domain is NAGVMQNPRHLVRRRGQEARLRCSPMKGHSHVYWYRQLPEEGLKFMVYLQKENIIDESGMPKERFSAEFPKEGPSILRIQQVVRGDSAAYFCASSPESSYNSPPHFGNGTRLTVT.

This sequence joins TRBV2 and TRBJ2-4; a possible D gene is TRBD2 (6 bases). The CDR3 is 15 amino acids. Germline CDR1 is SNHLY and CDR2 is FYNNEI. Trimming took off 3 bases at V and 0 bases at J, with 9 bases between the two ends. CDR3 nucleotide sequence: TGTGCCAGCAGTGATCAGGGACTAGCCAAAAACATTCAGTACTTC. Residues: CASSDQGLAKNIQYF.

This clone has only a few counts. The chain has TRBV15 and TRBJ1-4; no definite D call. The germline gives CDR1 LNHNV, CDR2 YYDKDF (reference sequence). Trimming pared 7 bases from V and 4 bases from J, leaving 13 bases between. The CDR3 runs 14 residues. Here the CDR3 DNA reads TGTGCCACCAAACTTTCCGGGAATAATGAAAAACTGTTTTTT. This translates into CATKLSGNNEKLFF. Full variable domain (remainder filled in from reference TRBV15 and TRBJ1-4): DAMVIQNPRYQVTQFGKPVTLSCSQTLNHNVMYWYQQKSSQAPKLLFHYYDKDFNNEADTPDNFQSRRPNTSFCFLDIRSPGLGDTAMYLCATKLSGNNEKLFFGSGTQLSVL.